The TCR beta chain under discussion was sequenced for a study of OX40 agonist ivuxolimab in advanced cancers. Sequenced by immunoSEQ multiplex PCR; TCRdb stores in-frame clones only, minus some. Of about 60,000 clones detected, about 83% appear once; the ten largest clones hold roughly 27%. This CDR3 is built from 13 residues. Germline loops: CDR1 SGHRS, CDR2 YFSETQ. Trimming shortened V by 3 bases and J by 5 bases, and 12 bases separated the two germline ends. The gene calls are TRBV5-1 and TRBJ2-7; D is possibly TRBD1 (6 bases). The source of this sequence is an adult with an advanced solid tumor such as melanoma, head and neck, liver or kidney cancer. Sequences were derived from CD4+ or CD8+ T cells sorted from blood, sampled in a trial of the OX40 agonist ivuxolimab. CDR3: CASSSDSPHEQYF. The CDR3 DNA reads TGCGCCAGCAGCTCGGACAGCCCCCACGAGCAGTACTTC.